This TCR beta chain was sequenced in a study of T cell responses to AZD1222 COVID-19 vaccine (dated by TCRdb to about 2021). About the investigation overall: A total of roughly 240 trial participants underwent TCR sequencing, of whom some 210 received two doses of AZD1222 and 26 received two doses of the MenACWY control vaccine. Enrollment into the trials was organized by age into subgroups of 18-55, 56-69 and 70-plus years, and those subgroups contained roughly 150, 30 and 60 TCR-sequenced participants, respectively. Findings and caveats that apply to the study as a whole: In the small 56-69-year group, the increase in depth fell short of significance, most likely because of low power. Because no day 14 peak-response samples were available, repertoires were characterized only after the peak T cell response. Only five to seven AZD1222 recipients were SARS-CoV-2 seropositive at baseline, limiting conclusions about previously exposed vaccinees. Participants were mostly white British and included more females than males, and it was suggested by the authors that clonal diversity may have been underestimated. Vaccine-associated CD4 TCRs spanned the whole spike protein, with dominant responses in regions 160-218 and 743-854. A significant rise in spike-specific TCR breadth and depth was observed after two AZD1222 doses relative to day 0 and relative to MenACWY recipients. Epitopes outside the regions mutated in the B.1.351 and B.1.1.7 variants were reportedly recognized by nearly half of the unique spike-specific TCRs.

This sample's time point label indicates: about 28 days (+/-7) after the second vaccine dose. AZD1222 recipients whose second dose came at about 4 weeks and those whose second dose came at about 12 weeks were combined into one group, since spike-specific TCR depth and breadth did not differ between the two schedules. Vaccinee samples were obtained from the UK trials COV001 and COV002, which included a single-blind randomized controlled phase 2/3 trial of AZD1222 (ChAdOx1 nCoV-19) in healthy adults. For TCRbeta chain sequencing, PBMC samples from trial participants were taken at day 0 and at day 28 after the second dose. The CDR3 regions of human TCRbeta chains were analyzed by immunosequencing. The paper's data handling went like this. TCRs in the repertoires were matched against a reference library of SARS-CoV-2-specific TCRs that had been generated with the MIRA antigen-specificity platform. Breadth meant the fraction of unique TCRs that were SARS-CoV-2-associated, whereas depth meant the fraction of total T cells that were SARS-CoV-2-associated. Using the MIRA data, each spike-specific TCR was mapped to the spike region that the TCR reacts to and placed in a CD4 or CD8 class. Log10-transformed breadth and depth values were compared by one-way ANOVA with Sidak's multiple comparisons tests. TCRdb provides this immuneACCESS table in a form limited to in-frame rearrangements. Some clones are lacking; in checked studies, under half of them reflect an unresolved V gene, and why the rest are absent is not known. V and J calls and clone size follow that table, whereas D and trimming were derived from the DNA. This sample comprises 86,000 or so clones, around 84% of them detected only once. The top ten constitute about 6% of the sample.

The CDR1 and CDR2 encoded by the germline V gene (reference sequence) are LNHNV and YYDKDF. The CDR3 starts with the cysteine, ends with the phenylalanine, and has 12 residues. Only the CDR3 DNA stays, 36 bases, in frame from base 1. V was cut back by 4 bases and J by 2 bases, leaving a gap of 6 bases between them. Notes on this clone: It lacks a known antigen. No much larger clone is present one base from it, and per-base qualities are unavailable.

This TCR was recovered from an adult who received the AZD1222 COVID-19 vaccine. The V and J segments used are TRBV15 and TRBJ2-7; confidence is insufficient to name the D gene. The starting material was peripheral blood, obtained 28 days after the second AZD1222 dose. The bases are TGTGCCACCAGCAAGGGAACCTACGAGCAGTACTTC. Its product reads: CATSKGTYEQYF.